This TCR beta chain appears in the sequencing data of a study of post-analysis software for immune sequencing data. General study points: By F measure, samples from a shared preparation batch strongly co-clustered. In patients, TRBV5-6, TRBV5-1 and TRBV20-1 belonged to five TRBV segments found more frequently than in controls.

Unique-molecular-identifier-tagged TCR beta cDNA libraries were used. Each CDR3 protein is one row after TCRdb ran MiXCR on the PCR reads. Among roughly 170,000 distinct CDR3 sequences listed, 30% were seen once. Ten or more counts support this clonotype. Its specificity is unknown. CDR1 SGHRS and CDR2 YFSETQ come from the germline V gene. The CDR3 runs to 17 residues. The V segment lost 4 bases and the J segment 2 bases; nucleotides outside the gene matches: 11. J is TRBJ2-5 and V is TRBV5-1, with 10 bases aligning to TRBD1. Material: blood. The sequence was obtained from a girl aged 5-17 years with multiple sclerosis. DNA of the CDR3: TGCGCCAGCAGCCAGACAGGGGGCAGGGGGAGTCAAGAGACCCAGTACTTC. Protein: CASSQTGGRGSQETQYF.